This T cell receptor beta chain was identified in a study of blood T cell repertoires in COVID-19 (dated by TCRdb to 2018 to 2021). Regarding the research as a whole: Samples from collaborators originated in the United States, Italy and Spain and spanned both the acute and convalescent phases of COVID-19. The sample metadata nearly always contained a de-identified subject ID, COVID-19 status, age in years and sex. Subjects who had been exposed to COVID-19, were actively infected with it, or had recovered from it provided the deeply sampled blood TCRbeta repertoires that made up the dataset. The prospective study material was composed of cDNA or gDNA derived from T cells, B-cell-depleted T cells, or PBMCs. A freely available public database, intended as a resource for researchers studying the immune response to SARS-CoV-2, is where the repertoires were released. HLA class I and class II types, where available, came from metadata supplied by the sample provider rather than from assay-based typing. The samples were drawn from two sources: the first 160 participants of the ongoing ImmuneRACE study, and fewer than 1,500 subjects contributed by 6 global collaborators.

Participants in the prospective study were aged 18 to 89 years, lived in 24 United States geographic areas, and enrolled through a virtual design. In the prospective study, cohorts were assigned on the basis of participant-reported clinical history obtained from a screening survey and a study questionnaire. For ImmuneRACE Cohort 3, a participant was defined as recovered based on two consecutive negative NP/OP PCR tests, clearance by a healthcare professional, or resolution of symptoms. Each participant in the prospective study had whole blood, serum and a nasopharyngeal or oropharyngeal swab collected by mobile phlebotomists. Additional blood draws and questionnaires over an approximately 2-month period could optionally be provided by prospective study participants. Prospective study blood samples were shipped either frozen or at room temperature before DNA extraction. TCRbeta CDR3 regions were amplified from genomic DNA using the immunoSEQ Assay, a bias-controlled multiplex PCR. The paper's data handling went like this. The number of nucleated cells in each sample was estimated from the amplification of reference gene primers within the assay. Sequence reads were collapsed and filtered to measure the absolute abundance of every unique TCRbeta CDR3 rearrangement. For each sample, productive Simpson clonality was calculated by taking the square root of Simpson's diversity index across productive rearrangements. TCRdb mirrors the immuneACCESS table, restricted to in-frame sequences. Some clones are absent from its copies; in checked studies, under half trace to an unresolved V gene, and the reason for the others is unknown. For V, J and clone size, that table is used; D and trimming come from the DNA. Within this sample are 150,000 to 250,000 clones, with around 82% of them counted one time only. The ten largest clones take up about 12% of the sample.

The full study reports these points: How much clinical and demographic metadata was included differed by source and by participant, and the metadata was provided uncurated.

In regard to this clone: Its antigen specificity is not known. No base-level quality is on record; no much larger clone is a single base apart.

Trimming costs V 5 bases and J 4 bases, and their ends lie 12 bases apart. The CDR3 spans 14 residues, from the cysteine through the phenylalanine. Kept here is only the CDR3 DNA, which spans 42 bases and is read in frame from base 1. According to the germline V gene, CDR1 reads SGHTA and CDR2 reads FQGNSA. Material: PBMCs or T cells enriched from blood (not recorded which). This receptor chain uses TRBV7-2 and TRBJ1-3, and perhaps TRBD1 as D gene, on 6 matching bases. This clonotype originated in a middle-aged man who had recovered from COVID-19. The nucleotide sequence reads as follows: TGTGCCAGCAGCCAGGGGCAGTGGGGAAACACCATATATTTT. Its translation is CASSQGQWGNTIYF.